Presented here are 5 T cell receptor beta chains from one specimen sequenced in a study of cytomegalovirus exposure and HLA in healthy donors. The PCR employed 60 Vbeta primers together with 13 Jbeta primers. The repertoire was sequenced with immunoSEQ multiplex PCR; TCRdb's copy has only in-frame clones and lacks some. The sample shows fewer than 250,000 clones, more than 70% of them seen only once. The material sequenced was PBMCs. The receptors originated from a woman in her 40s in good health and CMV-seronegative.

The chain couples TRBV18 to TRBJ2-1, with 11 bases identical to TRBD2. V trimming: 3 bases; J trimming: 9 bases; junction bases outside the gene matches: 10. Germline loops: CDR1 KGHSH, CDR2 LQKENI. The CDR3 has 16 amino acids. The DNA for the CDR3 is TGTGCCAGCTCACCCCCGCTTAGCGGGAGGGAGGGTGAGCAGTTCTTC. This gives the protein CASSPPLSGREGEQFF.

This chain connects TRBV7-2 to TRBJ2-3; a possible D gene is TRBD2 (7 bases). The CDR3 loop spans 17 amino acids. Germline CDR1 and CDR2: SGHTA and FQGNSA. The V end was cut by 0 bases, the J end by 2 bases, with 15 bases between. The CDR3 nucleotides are TGTGCCAGCAGCTTAGCGTGGGGGGGGCCACCCACAGATACGCAGTATTTT. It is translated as CASSLAWGGPPTDTQYF.

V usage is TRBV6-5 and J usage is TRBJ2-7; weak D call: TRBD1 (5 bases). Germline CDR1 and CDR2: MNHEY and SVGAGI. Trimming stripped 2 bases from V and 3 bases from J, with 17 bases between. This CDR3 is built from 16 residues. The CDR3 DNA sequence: TGTGCCAGCAGTTACACCTCACAGGTTCACCTCTACGAGCAGTACTTC. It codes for CASSYTSQVHLYEQYF.

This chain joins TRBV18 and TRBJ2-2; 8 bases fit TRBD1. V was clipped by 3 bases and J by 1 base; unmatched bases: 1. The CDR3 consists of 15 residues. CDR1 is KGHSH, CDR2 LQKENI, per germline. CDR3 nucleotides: TGTGCCAGCTCACCGGACAGGGTGAACACCGGGGAGCTGTTTTTT. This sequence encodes CASSPDRVNTGELFF. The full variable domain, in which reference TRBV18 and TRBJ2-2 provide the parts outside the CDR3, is NAGVMQNPRHLVRRRGQEARLRCSPMKGHSHVYWYRQLPEEGLKFMVYLQKENIIDESGMPKERFSAEFPKEGPSILRIQQVVRGDSAAYFCASSPDRVNTGELFFGEGSRLTVL.

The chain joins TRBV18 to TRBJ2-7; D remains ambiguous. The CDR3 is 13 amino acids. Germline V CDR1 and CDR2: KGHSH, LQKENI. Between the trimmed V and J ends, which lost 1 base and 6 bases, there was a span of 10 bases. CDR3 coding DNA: TGTGCCAGCTCACCACTCCTAGTATCCGAGCAGTACGTC. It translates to CASSPLLVSEQYV.